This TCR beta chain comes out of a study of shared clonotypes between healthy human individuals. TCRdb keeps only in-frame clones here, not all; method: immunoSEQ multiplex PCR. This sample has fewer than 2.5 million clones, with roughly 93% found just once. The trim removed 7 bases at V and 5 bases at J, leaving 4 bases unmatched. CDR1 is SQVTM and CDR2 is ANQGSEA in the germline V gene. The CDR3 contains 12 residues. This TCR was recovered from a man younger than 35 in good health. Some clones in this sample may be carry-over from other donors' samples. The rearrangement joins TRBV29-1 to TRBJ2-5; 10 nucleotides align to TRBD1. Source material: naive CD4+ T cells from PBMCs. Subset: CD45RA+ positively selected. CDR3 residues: CSAGQGDETQYF. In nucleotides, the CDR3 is TGCAGCGCTGGACAGGGGGACGAGACCCAGTACTTC. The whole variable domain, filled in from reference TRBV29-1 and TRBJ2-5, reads SAVISQKPSRDICQRGTSLTIQCQVDSQVTMMFWYRQQPGQSLTLIATANQGSEATYESGFVIDKFPISRPNLTFSTLTVSNMSPEDSSIYLCSAGQGDETQYFGPGTRLLVL.